The next 19 T cell receptor beta chains were all read from a single sample in a study of cytotoxic CD8 clonotypes in ibrutinib-treated CLL. Libraries were prepared by immunoSEQ multiplex PCR; TCRdb keeps only in-frame clonotypes and omits some of them. The sample consists of about 310,000 clones, 80% of them appearing once. The sample was PBMCs, taken before ibrutinib treatment. The receptors come from a human donor with chronic lymphocytic leukemia.

This clone was observed a single time. This sample includes further DNA sequences coding for the same CDR3. The V and J genes are TRBV4-1 and TRBJ1-2, with D uncertain. The CDR3 runs to 15 residues. Per the germline V gene, CDR1 is MGHRA and CDR2 is YSYEKL. The V end lost 3 bases, the J end lost 0 bases, and 11 bases lay between the germline ends. CDR3 residues: CASSQVGRANYGYTF. The CDR3 nucleotides are TGCGCCAGCAGCCAGGTGGGCAGAGCTAACTATGGCTACACCTTC.

A few counts support this clone. J is TRBJ2-7 and V is TRBV7-9, with 12 bases identical to TRBD2. After removal of 7 bases from V and 4 bases from J, the junction contained 5 bases not matched to a gene. The CDR3 covers 14 residues. Per the germline V gene, CDR1 is SEHNR and CDR2 is FQNEAQ (reference sequence). CDR3 sequence reads: CASNPSGRAYEQYF. CDR3 sequence (DNA): TGTGCCAGCAACCCTAGCGGGAGGGCGTACGAGCAGTACTTC.

The J gene is TRBJ2-2, the V gene TRBV25-1; maybe TRBD2 (6 bases). V lost 1 base to trimming and J lost 2 bases, with 11 bases between them. CDR1 MGHDK and CDR2 SYGVNS come from the germline V gene. The CDR3 extends over 16 amino acids. The CDR3 bases are TGTGCCAGCAGTGAATTAGGGCGGGGTAACACCGGGGAGCTGTTTTTT. It yields the protein CASSELGRGNTGELFF.

This clone was counted a few times. V gene TRBV6-5 combines with J gene TRBJ2-7, with D possibly being TRBD1 or TRBD2 (6 bases each). The germline CDR1 and CDR2 sequences are MNHEY and SVGAGI. The CDR3 runs to 14 residues. V was trimmed by 0 bases and J by 7 bases, leaving 13 bases between them. Here the CDR3 DNA reads TGTGCCAGCAGTTACTCGCCGGGGGCGAGAGAGCAGTACTTC. It specifies CASSYSPGAREQYF.

The J gene is TRBJ1-4, the V gene TRBV27, with D perhaps matching TRBD1 (6 bases). V was cut by 7 bases and J by 8 bases, with 23 bases left in between. The CDR3 is made up of 16 amino acids. Germline lookup yields CDR1 MNHEY and CDR2 SMNVEV (reference sequence). Written as DNA, the CDR3 is TGTGCCAGCAAAGACCAAAAGACAGGCCGGCAAGAAAAACTGTTTTTT. This codes for CASKDQKTGRQEKLFF.

This chain's CDR3 is CAWSEILGLEAGQPQHF. In DNA form, the CDR3 reads TGTGCCTGGAGTGAAATATTGGGGCTAGAAGCAGGTCAGCCCCAGCATTTT. The chain is built from TRBV30 and TRBJ1-5, with a tentative D call TRBD1 (5 bases). V was trimmed by 1 base and J by 6 bases, leaving 22 bases between them. The CDR3 covers 17 residues. Looked up from germline, CDR1 is GTSNPN and CDR2 is SVGIG (reference sequence).

The chain carries TRBV29-1 and TRBJ2-7; possibly TRBD2 for D (6 bases). Between the trimmed V and J ends, which lost 4 bases and 3 bases, there was a span of 16 bases. Germline lookup yields CDR1 SQVTM and CDR2 ANQGSEA. CDR3 length: 14 amino acids. The DNA of the CDR3 is TGCAGCGTTGTTCTTGCGGGAAGGGTCTACGAGCAGTACTTC. Its protein is CSVVLAGRVYEQYF.

This clone has a single count. The gene calls are TRBV2 and TRBJ1-2, with TRBD1 matching over 7 bases. The length of the CDR3 is 16 residues. CDR1 is SNHLY and CDR2 is FYNNEI in the germline V gene. The ends lost 6 bases at V and 1 base at J; junction bases unmatched: 11. The DNA for the CDR3 is TGTGCCAGCAGCGAGGGTGGCAGGGGGGATAACTATGGCTACACCTTC. Translated: CASSEGGRGDNYGYTF.

The chain links TRBV6-5 to TRBJ1-5, with D possibly matching TRBD1 (5 bases). V gave up 2 bases and J gave up 7 bases, with 18 bases separating them. The CDR3 is made up of 16 amino acids. Germline loops: CDR1 MNHEY, CDR2 SVGAGI. The CDR3 DNA follows: TGTGCCAGCAGTTACGGGGGACCGATAGCAGGGCAGCCCCAGCATTTT. It specifies CASSYGGPIAGQPQHF.

In its sample, this clone was seen a few times. The chain is built from TRBV7-2 and TRBJ1-2; the D gene is possibly TRBD1 (6 bases). The CDR3 spans 13 residues. Looked up from germline, CDR1 is SGHTA and CDR2 is FQGNSA. Trimming removed 2 bases at V and 7 bases at J, with 11 bases between. The DNA for the CDR3 is TGTGCCAGCAGCTTAAGGGGGTTAGGTGGCTACACCTTC. It specifies CASSLRGLGGYTF.

This chain joins TRBV4-1 and TRBJ2-7; 7 nucleotides align to TRBD1. CDR1 and CDR2 from the germline V gene are MGHRA and YSYEKL. J was trimmed by 5 bases and V by 1 base; bases with no gene match: 5. The CDR3 consists of 14 residues. CDR3 coding DNA: TGCGCCAGCAGCCAAGCCTCTGACAGGGACGAGCAGTACTTC. It yields the protein CASSQASDRDEQYF.

The chain employs TRBV29-1 and TRBJ1-1; TRBD1 might be the D (5 bases). Germline V gives CDR1 SQVTM, CDR2 ANQGSEA. This CDR3 contains 12 residues. The V end lost 5 bases, the J end lost 4 bases, and 11 bases lay between the germline ends. The CDR3 reads CSVSNRGTEAFF. CDR3 DNA: TGCAGCGTTTCCAATAGGGGCACTGAAGCTTTCTTT.

Note on this clone: This sample includes further DNA sequences coding for the same CDR3. The rearrangement links TRBV7-2 to TRBJ2-3; 7 bases are shared with TRBD2. V lost 1 base, J lost 2 bases, and 3 bases stayed unmatched. Germline assignment: CDR1 SGHTA and CDR2 FQGNSA. This CDR3 has 15 residues. The CDR3 sequence: CASSLVGGVTDTQYF. The CDR3 DNA sequence: TGTGCCAGCAGCTTAGTGGGAGGGGTCACAGATACGCAGTATTTT.

This rearrangement joins TRBV29-1 to TRBJ2-2, with a tentative D call TRBD1 (5 bases). Germline CDR1 is SQVTM and CDR2 is ANQGSEA. With 3 bases removed from V and 6 bases from J, the gap between germline ends came to 17 bases. The CDR3 is made up of 15 amino acids. As DNA, the CDR3 is TGCAGCGTTGATTTAGGCAGGGTGGCCTCCGGGGAGCTGTTTTTT. It translates to CSVDLGRVASGELFF.

This clone showed up just once. The genes are TRBV11-2 and TRBJ1-2; D is unclear. Germline assignment: CDR1 SGHAT and CDR2 FQNNGV. The ends were cut back, 1 base at V and 1 base at J, with 7 bases in the middle. The length of the CDR3 is 14 residues. This chain's CDR3 is CASSLAGINYGYTF. Here the CDR3 DNA reads TGTGCCAGCAGCTTAGCCGGGATTAACTATGGCTACACCTTC.

V usage is TRBV28 and J usage is TRBJ2-7; 9 nucleotides align to TRBD1. The CDR3 spans 15 residues. With 5 bases clipped from V and 0 bases from J, the junction kept 5 bases outside the gene matches. Germline CDR1 and CDR2: MDHEN and SYDVKM. The CDR3 protein is CASSEWTGASYEQYF. CDR3 bases: TGTGCCAGCAGTGAGTGGACAGGGGCCTCCTACGAGCAGTACTTC. The variable domain in full, with the rest retrieved from reference TRBV28 and TRBJ2-7, is DVKVTQSSRYLVKRTGEKVFLECVQDMDHENMFWYRQDPGLGLRLIYFSYDVKMKEKGDIPEGYSVSREKKERFSLILESASTNQTSMYLCASSEWTGASYEQYFGPGTRLTVT.

The gene calls are TRBV6-1 and TRBJ2-7; tentatively, D is TRBD1 (6 bases). Between the trimmed V and J ends, which lost 4 bases and 5 bases, there was a span of 12 bases. Germline CDR1 MNHNS, CDR2 SASEGT. CDR3 size: 13 residues. The CDR3 DNA follows: TGTGCCAGCAGTGCACAGGGTTTCCACGAGCAGTACTTC. Residues: CASSAQGFHEQYF.

CDR3 loop: CASVRSRSTDTQYF. The CDR3 DNA reads TGTGCCAGCGTGAGGAGCAGGAGCACAGATACGCAGTATTTT. The chain couples TRBV6-1 to TRBJ2-3; D is unclear. V lost 8 bases and J 0 bases, leaving 12 bases between the germline ends. Germline CDR1 and CDR2: MNHNS and SASEGT. This CDR3 contains 14 residues.

The J gene is TRBJ2-1, the V gene TRBV4-3, with 10 bases identical to TRBD2. With V trimmed by 1 base and J by 8 bases, 5 bases remained unmatched. From germline, CDR1 is LGHNA and CDR2 YSLEER. This CDR3 has 15 amino acids. The CDR3 spells CASSQGAGGWDEQFF. The CDR3 DNA reads as TGCGCCAGCAGCCAAGGAGCGGGAGGGTGGGATGAGCAGTTCTTC.